This record covers a single T cell receptor beta chain. Patients from Seattle were sampled longitudinally, starting during active infection. Some clones are missing from TCRdb's copy, which holds only in-frame ones; the method was immunoSEQ multiplex PCR. This table holds over 200,000 clones, about 90% found once. The data were obtained in a study of blood T cell repertoires in COVID-19. Across the study: PBMCs, B-cell-depleted T cells, or T cells provided the cDNA or gDNA that made up the material.

This TCR came from a man in his fifties or sixties with COVID-19, enrolled during active disease. The sequenced sample was peripheral blood.

In DNA, the CDR3 is TGTGCCAGCAGCTCGGCCGGGACTCCTAGCACAGATACGCAGTATTTT. Protein product: CASSSAGTPSTDTQYF. The V call is TRBV7-8, the J call TRBJ2-3; possible D gene TRBD2, 6 bases. The CDR3 extends over 16 amino acids. V dropped 4 bases and J dropped 0 bases, with 14 bases sitting between them. The germline CDR1 and CDR2 sequences are SGHVS and FQNEAQ.